These 32 T cell receptor beta chains came from one sample sequenced in a study of blood T cell repertoires in COVID-19. TCRdb's table, derived via immunoSEQ multiplex PCR, lists solely in-frame clones and lacks some. The data show about 140,000 clones, approximately 80% seen once. Sequencing was carried out using PBMCs or T cells enriched from blood (not recorded which). The origin of the receptors is a man aged 70-80 years who had been exposed to COVID-19.

The J gene is TRBJ1-2, the V gene TRBV28; D may be TRBD1 (6 bases). V dropped 6 bases and J dropped 5 bases, with 13 bases sitting between them. Germline V CDR1 and CDR2: MDHEN, SYDVKM. There are 13 residues in the CDR3. CDR3 in DNA: TGTGCCAGCAGACCACAGGGACGGTATGGCTACACCTTC. Translated, it gives CASRPQGRYGYTF.

This chain connects TRBV6-2 or TRBV6-3 to TRBJ1-1; D is perhaps TRBD1 (5 bases). V lost 5 bases to trimming and J lost 1 base, with 11 bases between them. Germline V gene lookup returns CDR1 MNHEY and CDR2 SVGEGT. CDR3 length: 14 residues. The CDR3 DNA follows: TGTGCCAGCAGTGACAGCCTGGGGAACACTGAAGCTTTCTTT. This encodes CASSDSLGNTEAFF.

The table lists this clone with a count of one. The chain is built from TRBV7-2 and TRBJ2-7, with D tentatively TRBD2 (6 bases). CDR3 length: 15 amino acids. CDR1 is SGHTA, CDR2 FQGNSA, per germline. Trimming took 3 bases from V and 0 from J, leaving 12 bases between them. In DNA, the CDR3 is TGTGCCAGCAGCTTCCCAGCGGGCAGCTCCTACGAGCAGTACTTC. The encoded protein is CASSFPAGSSYEQYF.

The CDR3 here is CASSRGGAGNTIYF. The CDR3 bases are TGTGCCAGCAGCCGTGGAGGAGCTGGAAACACCATATATTTT. V is TRBV7-3 and J is TRBJ1-3; unclear D gene. The CDR3 runs to 14 residues. Germline V lookup: CDR1 SGHTA, CDR2 FQGTGA. V lost 5 bases and J 2 bases, leaving 10 bases between the germline ends.

The chain uses TRBV3-1 (or the pseudogene TRBV3-2) and TRBJ2-7, with a possible D match to TRBD2 (6 bases). V lost 1 base and J 0 bases, leaving 13 bases between the germline ends. This CDR3 region has 16 residues. CDR1 and CDR2 from the germline V gene are LGHDT and YNNKEL (reference sequence). DNA for the CDR3: TGTGCCAGCAGCCAAGGGATAGCGGTAAGCTCCTACGAGCAGTACTTC. Residues: CASSQGIAVSSYEQYF.

This clone was detected only once. The chain joins TRBV5-4 to TRBJ2-7; 9 bases match TRBD2. The CDR3 is 15 amino acids. J lost 4 bases, V lost 5 bases, and 10 bases had no gene match. Germline V gene data show CDR1 as SGHNT and CDR2 as YYREEE (reference sequence). CDR3 sequence: CASSSLKRGAYEQYF. The DNA for the CDR3 is TGTGCCAGCAGTTCTCTGAAGCGGGGGGCTTACGAGCAGTACTTC.

The chain is built from TRBV3-1 (or the pseudogene TRBV3-2) and TRBJ1-2; tentative D call: TRBD1 (5 bases). CDR1 is LGHDT, CDR2 YNNKEL, per germline (reference sequence). Trimming stripped 2 bases from V and 4 bases from J, with 11 bases between. This CDR3 comprises 14 residues. The CDR3 loop is CASSQSDTFYGYTF. Here the CDR3 DNA reads TGTGCCAGCAGCCAATCGGACACATTCTATGGCTACACCTTC.

The V gene is TRBV19, the J gene TRBJ1-5, with D possibly matching TRBD1 (6 bases). The CDR3 has 12 residues. The germline gives CDR1 LNHDA, CDR2 SQIVND (reference sequence). Trimming left V 11 bases short and J 3 bases short, with 11 bases between. The CDR3: CAGGETNQPQHF. CDR3 bases: TGTGCCGGGGGCGAGACCAATCAGCCCCAGCATTTT.

The V and J genes are TRBV29-1 and TRBJ2-7, with D possibly TRBD1 on 5 matching bases. V was cut by 6 bases and J by 0 bases, with 12 bases left in between. CDR1 SQVTM and CDR2 ANQGSEA come from the germline V gene. The CDR3 is 13 amino acids. CDR3 coding DNA: TGCAGCGTGGAGACAGATCTCTCCTACGAGCAGTACTTC. Its protein product is CSVETDLSYEQYF.

The rearrangement uses TRBV6-1 and TRBJ2-5; either TRBD1 or TRBD2 may fit D (5 bases each). CDR1 MNHNS and CDR2 SASEGT come from the germline V gene. V lost 4 bases, J lost 5 bases, and 11 bases lay in between. This CDR3 region has 13 residues. CDR3 in DNA: TGTGCCAGCAGTGTAGCAGGGAGCGAGACCCAGTACTTC. It yields the protein CASSVAGSETQYF.

The CDR3 sequence is CASSLTSSSEQFF. The CDR3 DNA is TGTGCCAGCAGTTTGACTAGCTCGAGTGAGCAGTTCTTC. J is TRBJ2-1 and V is TRBV6-5, with 7 nucleotides matching TRBD2. Looked up from germline, CDR1 is MNHEY and CDR2 is SVGAGI. The V gene end was trimmed by 4 bases and the J gene end by 9 bases; junction bases not matched to a gene: 6. This CDR3 comprises 13 residues.

The genes are TRBV4-1 and TRBJ1-2; 10 nucleotides match TRBD1. The V gene end was trimmed by 1 base and the J gene end by 4 bases; junction bases not matched to a gene: 6. CDR3 length equals 16 residues. Germline V gene sequence: CDR1 MGHRA, CDR2 YSYEKL. The CDR3 region is CASSQGQGAMGYGYTF. The CDR3 nucleotides are TGCGCCAGCAGCCAAGGACAGGGGGCCATGGGCTATGGCTACACCTTC.

The rearrangement links TRBV9 to TRBJ2-5, with D maybe TRBD2 (5 bases). Germline assignment: CDR1 SGDLS and CDR2 YYNGEE. The CDR3 spans 16 residues. V shed 1 base and J shed 5 bases, with 18 bases lying between them. Here the CDR3 reads CASSVRHDGDTETQYF. The CDR3 DNA is TGTGCCAGCAGCGTACGACACGACGGGGATACTGAGACCCAGTACTTC.

The gene calls are TRBV5-1 and TRBJ1-3; 8 nucleotides match TRBD1. J gave up 7 bases and V 4 bases, and 7 bases lay outside the gene matches. This CDR3 spans 14 amino acids. CDR1 SGHRS and CDR2 YFSETQ come from the germline V gene. CDR3 loop: CASSLTGDRNTIYF. CDR3 sequence (DNA): TGCGCCAGCAGCCTGACAGGGGATAGGAACACCATATATTTT.

The chain carries TRBV19 and TRBJ1-5, with TRBD1 as a possible D gene (6 bases). Germline CDR1 is LNHDA and CDR2 is SQIVND (reference sequence). The V gene lost 7 bases and the J gene lost 4 bases, with 20 bases spanning the gap. This CDR3 region has 16 residues. The CDR3 DNA reads as TGTGCCAGTAAGTTGGCAGGGACCCAGGGGAATCAGCCCCAGCATTTT. Encoded protein: CASKLAGTQGNQPQHF.

Ten or more counts support this clone. CDR3 bases: TGTGCCAGCTCACCCCAGGGGGCCTCGACTGAAGCTTTCTTT. This translates into CASSPQGASTEAFF. The chain couples TRBV18 to TRBJ1-1; 8 bases line up with TRBD1. The CDR3 has 14 residues. The germline CDR1 and CDR2 sequences are KGHSH and LQKENI. Germline trimming cut 3 bases from V and 5 bases from J; bases unmatched to any gene: 5.

This chain connects TRBV5-1 to TRBJ1-1, with D possibly being TRBD1 (5 bases). The CDR3 covers 13 residues. V was shortened by 2 bases and J by 5 bases, with 10 bases between the two germline ends. Germline assignment: CDR1 SGHRS and CDR2 YFSETQ. The CDR3 loop reads CASSFTGGTEAFF. CDR3 bases: TGCGCCAGCAGCTTTACAGGTGGTACTGAAGCTTTCTTT. Looking up the rest from reference TRBV5-1 and TRBJ1-1 gives the full variable domain: KAGVTQTPRYLIKTRGQQVTLSCSPISGHRSVSWYQQTPGQGLQFLFEYFSETQRNKGNFPGRFSGRQFSNSRSEMNVSTLELGDSALYLCASSFTGGTEAFFGQGTRLTVV.

The J gene is TRBJ1-1, the V gene TRBV7-9; D is undetermined. The CDR3 consists of 15 residues. V gave up 5 bases and J gave up 3 bases, with 16 bases separating them. CDR1 is SEHNR and CDR2 is FQNEAQ in the germline V gene (reference sequence). DNA for the CDR3: TGTGCCAGCAGCCCTTTTATGTCCGGGGACACTGAAGCTTTCTTT. Translating gives CASSPFMSGDTEAFF.

This chain uses TRBV23-1 with TRBJ1-2, with D possibly being TRBD1 (5 bases). TRBV23-1 is designated an ORF whose function remains uncertain. V was shortened by 11 bases and J by 2 bases, with 21 bases between the two germline ends. The CDR3 is 15 residues long. This chain's CDR3 is CASGGTGSLNYGYTF. In nucleotides, the CDR3 is TGCGCCTCGGGTGGTACAGGTTCCCTAAACTATGGCTACACCTTC.

V is TRBV28 and J is TRBJ1-2, with TRBD1 as a possible D gene (5 bases). The CDR3 extends over 11 amino acids. The V gene lost 6 bases and the J gene lost 9 bases, with 11 bases spanning the gap. Germline loops: CDR1 MDHEN, CDR2 SYDVKM. CDR3 coding DNA: TGTGCCAGCAGCGCGGACAACCGCTACACCTTC. Amino acids: CASSADNRYTF.

V is TRBV7-2 and J is TRBJ1-3; the D gene is possibly TRBD1 (6 bases). Germline V gene lookup returns CDR1 SGHTA and CDR2 FQGNSA. V lost 3 bases to trimming and J lost 0 bases, with 9 bases between them. CDR3 length: 15 amino acids. The CDR3 nucleotides read TGTGCCAGCAGCTTGGACAGCGGCTCTGGAAACACCATATATTTT. Protein: CASSLDSGSGNTIYF.

This clone was recorded only once. The chain joins TRBV6-5 to TRBJ1-4; D unresolved. Germline V gene sequence: CDR1 MNHEY, CDR2 SVGAGI. The CDR3 is 15 residues long. V lost 3 bases, J lost 3 bases, and 11 bases lay in between. The CDR3 sequence is CASSYFPPANEKLFF. The DNA for the CDR3 is TGTGCCAGCAGTTATTTCCCCCCGGCTAATGAAAAACTGTTTTTT.

The chain recombines TRBV2 with TRBJ1-2, with TRBD1 as a possible D gene (6 bases). The V gene lost 8 bases and the J gene lost 7 bases, with 11 bases spanning the gap. Germline CDR1 and CDR2: SNHLY and FYNNEI. The length of the CDR3 is 11 residues. The CDR3 bases are TGTGCCAGCTCTCAGGACAGTGGCTACACCTTC. Its protein is CASSQDSGYTF.

A single count supports this clone. V is TRBV7-2 and J is TRBJ2-1, with D tentatively TRBD1 (6 bases). The germline V gene encodes CDR1 SGHTA and CDR2 FQGNSA. The CDR3 is 13 residues long. V was pared by 7 bases and J by 9 bases, with 16 bases between. The CDR3 nucleotides read TGTGCCAGCACCCAGGGGACGGACACTGAGCAGTTCTTC. Translation gives CASTQGTDTEQFF.

A single count supports this clone. The chain is built from TRBV5-4 and TRBJ1-2; 11 bases fit TRBD1. CDR3 length: 17 amino acids. V gave up 2 bases and J gave up 5 bases; unmatched junction bases: 11. CDR1 is SGHNT, CDR2 YYREEE, per germline (reference sequence). DNA for the CDR3: TGTGCCAGCAGCTTCAATAACGGACAGGGGGCGGGTTATGGCTACACCTTC. Its protein is CASSFNNGQGAGYGYTF.

There are a few counts of this clone. The chain has TRBV7-2 and TRBJ1-5, with 7 bases matching TRBD1. The V and J ends lost 4 bases and 2 bases, in that order; junction bases with no gene match: 2. Germline values: CDR1 SGHTA, CDR2 FQGNSA. CDR3 size: 14 residues. The CDR3 nucleotides are TGTGCCAGCAGCTCCACAGGGGGCAATCAGCCCCAGCATTTT. Translation gives CASSSTGGNQPQHF.

V usage is TRBV5-1 and J usage is TRBJ1-1; 7 bases map to TRBD1. Germline loops: CDR1 SGHRS, CDR2 YFSETQ. Losses at the gene ends were 4 bases for V and 1 base for J; bases not matched to a gene: 10. CDR3 size: 16 residues. This CDR3 is CASSQGQYLENTEAFF. The CDR3 DNA follows: TGCGCCAGCAGCCAGGGACAGTACCTTGAGAACACTGAAGCTTTCTTT.

The chain links TRBV15 to TRBJ2-7; D possibly corresponds to TRBD1 (5 bases). Germline CDR1 is LNHNV and CDR2 is YYDKDF (reference sequence). Trimming pared 3 bases from V and 7 bases from J, leaving 10 bases between. The CDR3 has 12 amino acids. The CDR3, as DNA: TGTGCCACCAGCAGTCCCTGGACAGAGCAGTACTTC. The encoded protein is CATSSPWTEQYF.

This clone was counted a single time. The rearrangement links TRBV9 to TRBJ2-1, with 9 bases matching TRBD1. This CDR3 has 15 amino acids. The J segment lost 4 bases and the V segment lost 3 bases, leaving 5 bases of the junction unmatched. Germline V CDR1 and CDR2: SGDLS, YYNGEE. In nucleotides, the CDR3 is TGTGCCAGCAGCGCTAGACAGGGGGGTTACAATGAGCAGTTCTTC. Protein sequence: CASSARQGGYNEQFF.

This rearrangement joins TRBV3-1 (or the pseudogene TRBV3-2) to TRBJ1-6; D is uncertain. The CDR3 length is 12 residues. Between the trimmed V and J ends, which lost 1 base and 15 bases, there was a span of 10 bases. The V gene's germline CDR1 is LGHDT and CDR2 YNNKEL (reference sequence). The CDR3 here is CASSQGGSDLHF. Written as DNA, the CDR3 is TGTGCCAGCAGCCAAGGCGGGTCAGACCTCCACTTT.

The CDR3 loop is CAISVENTEAFF. CDR3 sequence (DNA): TGTGCCATCAGTGTAGAGAACACTGAAGCTTTCTTT. The chain joins TRBV10-3 to TRBJ1-1; D uncertain. The V end lost 4 bases, the J end lost 1 base, and 4 bases lay between the germline ends. This CDR3 comprises 12 residues. CDR1 ENHRY and CDR2 SYGVKD come from the germline V gene.

The genes are TRBV27 and TRBJ1-6, with 7 bases matching TRBD1. The trim removed 2 bases at V and 10 bases at J, leaving 5 bases unmatched. Germline V lookup: CDR1 MNHEY, CDR2 SMNVEV (reference sequence). The length of the CDR3 is 14 residues. In nucleotides, the CDR3 is TGTGCCAGCAGTTTAGACAGGGTCGGGTCACCCCTCCACTTT. Amino acids: CASSLDRVGSPLHF.